This T cell receptor (beta chain) came from a study of Ad26.COV2.S vaccination and SARS-CoV-2 variants. In the study overall: Ad26.COV2.S shots went into the muscle once or twice, 56 days apart.

Treatment meaning: roughly 19 received Ad26.COV2.S at low or high dose, single or two shots; five or six received placebo; per-sample allocation not given. Sample collection was performed on day 63 after the first vaccine or placebo injection. Spike of the Wuhan-strain SARS-CoV-2 was expressed by an Ad26 vector, which formed the vaccine. Per the germline V gene, CDR1 is MNHEY and CDR2 is SVGAGI. The CDR3 length is 13 residues. Trimming took 6 bases from V and 5 from J, leaving 14 bases between them. The protocol was immunoSEQ multiplex PCR, while the TCRdb copy is restricted to in-frame clones and leaves out a portion. The sample consists of about 350,000 clones, approximately 86% of them appearing once.

The material sequenced was peripheral blood, taken in a trial of Ad26.COV2.S vaccine versus placebo. The rearrangement joins TRBV6-5 to TRBJ2-7, with D perhaps matching TRBD1 or TRBD2 (5 bases each). The TCR sequence derives from a person aged 18-60 years who received the Ad26.COV2.S COVID-19 vaccine or a placebo. The CDR3 loop reads CASSSPGTHEQYF. In DNA, the CDR3 is TGTGCCAGCAGCTCCCCCGGGACCCACGAGCAGTACTTC.